Included here is one T cell receptor (beta chain) sequence, with context. Its antigen is unknown. This sample was taken from a study of regulatory T cells in long-lasting Graves disease. Investigators prepared the TCR beta libraries by applying iRepertoire HTBI primers and Arm-PCR of CDR3 regions. TCRdb reprocessed the multiplex PCR reads with MiXCR, giving one entry per CDR3 protein. The data hold about 200,000 distinct CDR3 sequences, with approximately 18% observed a single time. CDR3 length: 15 amino acids. V dropped 4 bases and J dropped 2 bases, with 12 bases sitting between them. Germline CDR1 is SGHTA and CDR2 is FQGTGA. Sample time point: newly diagnosed GD, antithyroid drugs for less than 3 months. PBMC RNA served as the TCR library source. Graves' disease was diagnosed by American Thyroid Association guidelines. The authors drew patients from an endocrinology department in Xi'an, China. Findings of the study overall: Those with persistent disease had in common more public clonotypes (2,741) than new patients (about 970).

A further study also used this sample, focusing on T cells in Graves' hyperthyroidism and ophthalmopathy.

The rearrangement uses TRBV7-3 and TRBJ2-1, with no clear D. The receptor was derived from a woman aged 25 to 39 with Graves disease. The sample here was peripheral blood mononuclear cells (PBMCs), taken at new diagnosis, from a patient treated with antithyroid drugs. CDR3 residues: CASSYNLGAYNEQFF. In DNA, the CDR3 is TGTGCCAGCAGCTACAATCTTGGGGCCTACAATGAGCAGTTCTTC.